This paragraph reports one T cell receptor beta chain. Its antigen remains unidentified. The sample originates from a study of cytomegalovirus exposure and HLA in healthy donors. In the PCR, 60 Vbeta and 13 Jbeta primers were used. Assay: immunoSEQ multiplex PCR; the TCRdb copy retains only in-frame clones and omits some. The sample comprises tens of thousands of clones, over 50% of which are singletons, and under 4% rests with the top ten. Notes on the study in general: Indistinguishability led to the exclusion of some V segments, TRBV6-2 and TRBV6-3 included.

The V end lost 6 bases, the J end lost 4 bases, and 13 bases lay between the germline ends. Germline V gene sequence: CDR1 MNHEY, CDR2 SMNVEV (reference sequence). This CDR3 is built from 15 residues. Sample: PBMCs. The chain combines TRBV27 with TRBJ1-6; D uncertain. The TCR was taken from a man aged 25 to 40 in good health and CMV-seronegative. Here the CDR3 reads CASSVSGYYNSPLHF. CDR3 bases: TGTGCCAGCAGCGTCTCCGGTTATTATAATTCACCCCTCCACTTT.